This entry features one T cell receptor (beta chain) sequence. Its antigen is currently unknown. This specimen comes from a study of T cells in Graves' hyperthyroidism and ophthalmopathy. Overall study results and limits: The model made its ophthalmopathy prediction, and onset followed a median around 6.9 months later. Blood also carried most thyroid clonotypes expanded above 0.001.

Researchers amplified the TCR beta CDR3 regions from RNA transcripts. The HTBI primer set was used in a first-round RT-PCR of the TCR CDR3. TCRdb reanalysed the multiplex PCR reads using MiXCR and keeps one entry per CDR3 protein. The data show some 550,000 distinct CDR3 sequences, with less than 25% seen just once and about a quarter held by the top ten. Not enrolled were patients with uncontrolled infection, other autoimmune disease, pregnancy or lactation. With 2 bases clipped from V and 11 bases from J, the junction kept 5 bases outside the gene matches. This CDR3 is 12 amino acids long. Germline V gene sequence: CDR1 MNHEY, CDR2 SVGEGT.

The sample consisted of blood. This TCR was sampled from a man aged 18-30 years with Graves' hyperthyroidism. The chain uses TRBV6-2 or TRBV6-3 and TRBJ1-1; TRBD1 matches 7 bases. DNA for the CDR3: TGTGCCAGCAGTTACGGGGACAGAGCGGCTTTCTTT. It codes for CASSYGDRAAFF.